This T cell receptor (beta chain) appears in the sequencing data of a study of blood T cell repertoires in COVID-19 (TCRdb year 2020). With respect to the entire study: Samples from collaborators originated in the United States, Italy and Spain and spanned both the acute and convalescent phases of COVID-19. The prospective study material was composed of cDNA or gDNA derived from T cells, B-cell-depleted T cells, or PBMCs. Subjects who had been exposed to COVID-19, were actively infected with it, or had recovered from it provided the deeply sampled blood TCRbeta repertoires that made up the dataset. The repertoires were released in a freely available public database intended as a resource for research on the immune response to SARS-CoV-2. The samples were drawn from two sources: the first 160 participants of the ongoing ImmuneRACE study, and fewer than 1,500 subjects contributed by 6 global collaborators. The sample metadata nearly always contained a de-identified subject ID, COVID-19 status, age in years and sex. HLA class I and class II types, where available, came from metadata supplied by the sample provider rather than from assay-based typing.

The immunoSEQ Assay, a bias-controlled multiplex PCR, was used to amplify TCRbeta CDR3 regions from genomic DNA. The original pipeline was this. Nucleated cell counts per sample were estimated from amplification of reference gene primers within the assay. To quantify the absolute abundance of each unique TCRbeta CDR3 rearrangement, sequence reads were collapsed and filtered. For each sample, productive Simpson clonality was calculated by taking the square root of Simpson's diversity index across productive rearrangements. The table comes from immuneACCESS by way of TCRdb, which keeps in-frame sequences with V and J called. Part of the clones is missing from these tables; in studies checked, under half for an unresolved V gene and the rest for unknown reasons. For V, J and clone size, that table is used; D and trimming come from the DNA. This sample has about 220,000 clones in its table, and roughly 80% of those were observed once. Of the sample, 3.6% falls within the top ten clones.

Enrolling through a virtual design, the prospective study's participants ranged in age from about 18 to 89 years and lived across some 23 United States geographic areas. In the prospective study, participants were assigned to cohorts based on the clinical history participants reported in a screening survey and a study questionnaire. Exposed participants had been in contact with someone with a PCR-confirmed or clinician-diagnosed COVID-19 case within 2 weeks of study entry. In the prospective study, whole blood, serum and a nasopharyngeal or oropharyngeal swab were collected from each participant by mobile phlebotomists. Prospective study participants could optionally give additional blood draws and questionnaires over an approximately 2-month period. Before DNA extraction, prospective study blood samples were shipped either frozen or at room temperature. Study-level results and caveats: Clinical and demographic metadata were provided uncurated, with the amount varying by source and participant.

Remarks on this clone: This clone's antigen is unknown. Base quality data are lacking; no much larger clone is found one base away.

V ends up 3 bases short and J 0 bases short, with an unmatched junction base count of 1. Spanning cysteine to phenylalanine, the CDR3 consists of 15 amino acids. Kept here is only the CDR3 DNA, which spans 45 bases and is read in frame from base 1. As encoded in the germline V gene, CDR1 is SNHLY while CDR2 is FYNNEI. Sequencing was performed on PBMCs or T cells enriched from blood (not recorded which). This sequence uses TRBV2 and TRBJ2-2; the junction holds 7 bases that match TRBD1. This sequence originates from a woman aged 40-49 years who had been exposed to COVID-19. The CDR3 reads CASSDDRANTGELFF. Here is the DNA: TGTGCCAGCAGTGATGACAGGGCGAACACCGGGGAGCTGTTTTTT.